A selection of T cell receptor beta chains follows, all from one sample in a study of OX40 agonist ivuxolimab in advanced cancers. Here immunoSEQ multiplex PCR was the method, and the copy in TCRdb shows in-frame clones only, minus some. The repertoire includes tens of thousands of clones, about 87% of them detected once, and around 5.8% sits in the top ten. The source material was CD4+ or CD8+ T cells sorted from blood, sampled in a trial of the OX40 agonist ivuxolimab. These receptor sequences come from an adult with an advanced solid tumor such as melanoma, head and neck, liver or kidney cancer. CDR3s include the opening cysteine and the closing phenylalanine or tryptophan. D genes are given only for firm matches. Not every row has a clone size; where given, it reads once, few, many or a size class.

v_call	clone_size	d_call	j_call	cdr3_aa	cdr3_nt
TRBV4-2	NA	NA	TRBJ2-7	CASSLFRVHEQYF	TGTGCCAGCAGCTTGTTTCGGGTCCACGAGCAGTACTTC
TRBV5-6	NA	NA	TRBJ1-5	CASSLWGENFGNQPQHF	TGTGCCAGCAGCCTATGGGGGGAGAACTTTGGCAATCAGCCCCAGCATTTT
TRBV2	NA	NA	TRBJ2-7	CASSKAGPQYEQYF	TGTGCCAGCAGCAAAGCCGGGCCCCAATACGAGCAGTACTTC
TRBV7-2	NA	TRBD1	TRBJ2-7	CASSKRDRGFNEQYF	TGTGCCAGCAGCAAGAGGGACAGGGGGTTTAACGAGCAGTACTTC
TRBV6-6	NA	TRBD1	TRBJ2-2	CASTPGQGRTGELFF	TGTGCCAGCACCCCGGGACAGGGTCGGACCGGGGAGCTGTTTTTT
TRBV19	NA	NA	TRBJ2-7	CASSIPGVYEQYF	TGTGCCAGTAGTATCCCAGGCGTCTACGAGCAGTACTTC
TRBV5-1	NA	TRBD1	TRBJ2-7	CASSPPKTGDLYEQYF	TGCGCCAGCAGCCCTCCTAAGACAGGGGACCTCTACGAGCAGTACTTC
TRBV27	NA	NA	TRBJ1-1	CASSLSPVANTEAFF	TGTGCCAGCAGTTTATCGCCCGTGGCGAACACTGAAGCTTTCTTT
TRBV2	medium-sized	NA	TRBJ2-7	CAGSSQGYEQYF	TGTGCCGGGTCATCACAGGGTTACGAGCAGTACTTC
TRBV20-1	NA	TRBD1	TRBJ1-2	CSAGTGSGYTF	TGCAGTGCCGGGACAGGGAGTGGCTACACCTTC
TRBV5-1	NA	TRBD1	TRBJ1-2	CASRPGQGAGGYTF	TGCGCCAGCAGACCCGGACAGGGGGCTGGCGGCTACACCTTC
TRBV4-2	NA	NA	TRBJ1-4	CASSRRQFEKLFF	TGTGCCAGCAGTCGAAGACAATTTGAAAAACTGTTTTTT
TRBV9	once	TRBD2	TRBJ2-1	CASSVGTSGRQFF	TGTGCCAGCAGCGTAGGGACTAGCGGGAGACAGTTCTTC
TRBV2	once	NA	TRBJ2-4	CASSVSGPGNIQYF	TGTGCCAGCAGTGTCAGCGGTCCTGGAAACATTCAGTACTTC
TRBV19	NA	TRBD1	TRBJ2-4	CASRFAGQGPLGLAKNIQYF	TGTGCCAGTAGATTCGCCGGACAGGGGCCACTGGGTTTGGCCAAAAACATTCAGTACTTC
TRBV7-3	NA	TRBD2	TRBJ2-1	CASSLTTSGAYNEQFF	TGTGCCAGCAGCTTAACGACTAGCGGGGCCTACAATGAGCAGTTCTTC
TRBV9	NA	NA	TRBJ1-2	CASSTQDRLFYGYTF	TGTGCCAGCAGCACCCAAGACAGGCTGTTCTATGGCTACACCTTC
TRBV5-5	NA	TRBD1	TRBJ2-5	CASSWDRGLAETQYF	TGTGCCAGCAGCTGGGACAGGGGGCTGGCAGAGACCCAGTACTTC
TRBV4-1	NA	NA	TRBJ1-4	CASSHREADANEKLFF	TGCGCCAGCAGCCACCGTGAGGCCGATGCTAATGAAAAACTGTTTTTT
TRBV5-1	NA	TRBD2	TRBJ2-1	CASSSSGASSYNEQFF	TGCGCCAGCAGCTCTAGCGGGGCTAGCTCCTACAATGAGCAGTTCTTC
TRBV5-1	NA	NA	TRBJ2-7	CASSLAGVSYEQYF	TGCGCCAGCAGCTTGGCCGGCGTCTCCTACGAGCAGTACTTC
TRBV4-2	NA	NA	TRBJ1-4	CASSQDREGKLFF	TGTGCCAGCAGCCAAGATCGGGAAGGGAAACTGTTTTTT
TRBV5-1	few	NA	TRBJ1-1	CASSLAGTGTEAFF	TGCGCCAGCAGCTTGGCAGGTACGGGGACTGAAGCTTTCTTT
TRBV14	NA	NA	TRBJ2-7	CASSQGTPSYEQYF	TGTGCCAGCAGCCAAGGGACTCCTTCCTACGAGCAGTACTTC
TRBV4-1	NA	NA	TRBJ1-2	CASSQGYGANYGYTF	TGCGCCAGCAGCCAAGGGTATGGAGCGAACTATGGCTACACCTTC
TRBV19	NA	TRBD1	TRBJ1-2	CASSPSRTGGYGYTF	TGTGCCAGTAGTCCAAGCCGGACAGGGGGATATGGCTACACCTTC
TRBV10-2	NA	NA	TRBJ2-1	CASTAGSSYNEQFF	TGCGCCAGCACAGCAGGTAGCTCCTACAATGAGCAGTTCTTC
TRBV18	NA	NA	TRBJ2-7	CASSLSRERTFSYEQYF	TGTGCCAGCTCACTATCCCGGGAACGGACATTCTCCTACGAGCAGTACTTC
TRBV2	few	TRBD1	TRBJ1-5	CASRQQGYQPQHF	TGTGCCAGCAGACAACAGGGGTATCAGCCCCAGCATTTT
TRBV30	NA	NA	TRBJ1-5	CAWTQLPRDTRLHF	TGTGCCTGGACACAGCTTCCGAGGGATACTCGGTTGCATTTT
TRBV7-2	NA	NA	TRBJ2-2	CASSSGANTGELFF	TGTGCCAGCAGCTCGGGGGCGAACACCGGGGAGCTGTTTTTT
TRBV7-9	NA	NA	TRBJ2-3	CASSRTGTDTQYF	TGTGCCAGCAGCCGCACAGGCACAGATACGCAGTATTTT
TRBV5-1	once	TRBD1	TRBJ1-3	CASSFGDRESGNTIYF	TGCGCCAGCAGCTTTGGCGACAGGGAATCTGGAAACACCATATATTTT
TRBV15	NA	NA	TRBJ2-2	CATSAGTNTGELFF	TGTGCCACCAGCGCCGGGACGAACACCGGGGAGCTGTTTTTT
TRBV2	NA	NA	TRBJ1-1	CASISERDTEAFF	TGTGCCAGCATCTCCGAACGGGACACTGAAGCTTTCTTT
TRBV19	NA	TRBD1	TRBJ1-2	CASSPLLGQGGRDGYTF	TGTGCCAGTAGTCCTCTCCTTGGACAGGGAGGTAGGGATGGCTACACCTTC
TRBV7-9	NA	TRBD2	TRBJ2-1	CASSSGGGRDNEQFF	TGTGCCAGCAGCTCCGGGGGGGGCCGGGACAATGAGCAGTTCTTC
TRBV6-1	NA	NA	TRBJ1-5	CASSEVVEAQHF	TGTGCCAGCAGTGAAGTGGTGGAGGCCCAGCATTTT
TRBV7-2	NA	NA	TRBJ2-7	CASSQDYAANSYEQYF	TGCGCCAGCAGCCAAGATTACGCCGCCAACTCCTACGAGCAGTACTTC
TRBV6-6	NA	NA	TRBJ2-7	CASRKGSAEQYF	TGTGCCAGCAGAAAGGGTTCGGCTGAGCAGTACTTC
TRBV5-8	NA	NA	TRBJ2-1	CASSSDAWHNEQFF	TGTGCCAGCAGCTCAGATGCGTGGCACAATGAGCAGTTCTTC
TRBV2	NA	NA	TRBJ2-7	CASSIRDYEQYF	TGTGCCAGCAGTATCAGGGACTACGAGCAGTACTTC
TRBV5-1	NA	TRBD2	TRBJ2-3	CASSLLTSGSTDTQYF	TGCGCCAGCAGCTTGTTAACTAGCGGGAGCACAGATACGCAGTATTTT
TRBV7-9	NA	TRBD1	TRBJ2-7	CASSLARGTGAYYEQYF	TGTGCCAGCAGCTTAGCGAGGGGGACAGGGGCCTACTACGAGCAGTACTTC
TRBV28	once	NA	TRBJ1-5	CASSSDRRSNQPQHF	TGTGCCAGCAGTTCAGACAGGAGAAGCAATCAGCCCCAGCATTTT